A selection of T cell receptor beta chains follows, all from one sample in a study of T cell repertoires in cytomegalovirus infection. TCRdb re-called the reads with MiXCR, one entry per CDR3 protein. The repertoire holds some 270,000 distinct CDR3 sequences, with over 15% as singletons. Sequencing used CD8+ T cells from PBMCs. These receptors were obtained from a human donor in good health (CMV status not recorded). Some clones in this sample may be carry-over from other donors' samples. Each CDR3 is given with its conserved first and last residue. D genes are given only for firm matches. Where a row states a size, it is once, few, many or the class of an expanded clone; other rows omit it.

j_gene: TRBJ1-1; d_gene: .; v_gene: TRBV19; abundance: few; CDR3aa: CASSMGAGRTEAFF; CDR3nt: TGTGCCAGTAGTATGGGAGCAGGGCGGACTGAAGCTTTCTTT
j_gene: TRBJ2-1; d_gene: .; v_gene: TRBV7-9; abundance: once; CDR3aa: CASSPDWDPWQFF; CDR3nt: TGTGCCAGCAGCCCGGACTGGGATCCTTGGCAGTTCTTC
j_gene: TRBJ2-1; d_gene: TRBD1; v_gene: TRBV28; abundance: many; CDR3aa: CASSLTTGSSYNEQFF; CDR3nt: TGTGCCAGCAGTTTAACGACAGGGAGCTCCTACAATGAGCAGTTCTTC
j_gene: TRBJ2-4; d_gene: TRBD1; v_gene: TRBV6-1; abundance: many; CDR3aa: CASSAVQGDIQYF; CDR3nt: TGTGCCAGCAGTGCGGTCCAGGGGGACATTCAGTACTTC
j_gene: TRBJ2-1; d_gene: .; v_gene: TRBV7-8; abundance: many; CDR3aa: CASSPDTYNEQFF; CDR3nt: TGTGCCAGCAGCCCCGATACCTACAATGAGCAGTTCTTC
j_gene: TRBJ2-3; d_gene: .; v_gene: TRBV7-9; abundance: many; CDR3aa: CASSTPGWDTQYF; CDR3nt: TGTGCCAGCAGCACCCCGGGCTGGGATACGCAGTATTTT
j_gene: TRBJ2-7; d_gene: .; v_gene: TRBV5-7; abundance: .; CDR3aa: CASSSDPEPITYEQYF; CDR3nt: TGTGCCAGCAGCTCGGACCCGGAACCGATCACCTACGAGCAGTACTTC
j_gene: TRBJ2-5; d_gene: TRBD2; v_gene: TRBV7-2; abundance: many; CDR3aa: CASSHFSSGGYQETQYF; CDR3nt: TGTGCCAGCAGCCATTTCTCTAGCGGGGGCTACCAAGAGACCCAGTACTTC
j_gene: TRBJ1-2; d_gene: .; v_gene: TRBV11-1; abundance: .; CDR3aa: CASSLAAGYGYTF; CDR3nt: TGTGCCAGCAGCTTAGCCGCCGGGTATGGCTACACCTTC
j_gene: TRBJ2-5; d_gene: .; v_gene: TRBV28; abundance: .; CDR3aa: CASTIPAGHPGQETQYF; CDR3nt: TGTGCCAGCACTATACCCGCGGGACACCCTGGACAAGAGACCCAGTACTTC
j_gene: TRBJ1-1; d_gene: .; v_gene: TRBV7-2; abundance: many; CDR3aa: CASSAAEAFF; CDR3nt: TGTGCCAGCAGCGCTGCTGAAGCTTTCTTT
j_gene: TRBJ2-7; d_gene: .; v_gene: TRBV28; abundance: few; CDR3aa: CASSYNYEQYF; CDR3nt: TGTGCCAGCAGTTATAACTACGAGCAGTACTTC
j_gene: TRBJ2-3; d_gene: .; v_gene: TRBV4-1; abundance: .; CDR3aa: CASSQEMRGDTQYF; CDR3nt: TGCGCCAGCAGCCAAGAGATGCGGGGTGATACGCAGTATTTT
j_gene: TRBJ1-2; d_gene: .; v_gene: TRBV12-3/TRBV12-4; abundance: many; CDR3aa: CASSFSYFKVF; CDR3nt: TGTGCCAGCAGTTTCTCCTACTTTAAAGTCTTC
j_gene: TRBJ1-5; d_gene: .; v_gene: TRBV6-2/TRBV6-3; abundance: .; CDR3aa: CASSYPNGPQHF; CDR3nt: TGTGCCAGCAGTTACCCAAACGGGCCCCAGCATTTT
j_gene: TRBJ2-2; d_gene: .; v_gene: TRBV10-3; abundance: many; CDR3aa: CAISASQGTGELFF; CDR3nt: TGTGCCATCAGTGCCTCACAGGGAACCGGGGAGCTGTTTTTT
j_gene: TRBJ2-1; d_gene: .; v_gene: TRBV20-1; abundance: few; CDR3aa: CSARVARQGNEQFF; CDR3nt: TGCAGTGCTAGAGTCGCCCGGCAGGGGAATGAGCAGTTCTTC
j_gene: TRBJ2-3; d_gene: TRBD2; v_gene: TRBV23-1; abundance: few; CDR3aa: CASPGGGNTDTQYF; CDR3nt: TGCGCCAGCCCGGGGGGTGGGAATACAGATACGCAGTATTTT
j_gene: TRBJ1-5; d_gene: TRBD1; v_gene: TRBV23-1; abundance: few; CDR3aa: CASSHPLPGQGGNQPQHF; CDR3nt: TGCGCCAGCAGTCACCCCCTACCGGGACAGGGTGGCAATCAGCCCCAGCATTTT
j_gene: TRBJ1-2; d_gene: .; v_gene: TRBV20-1; abundance: few; CDR3aa: CSARDLSTVDYYGYTF; CDR3nt: TGCAGTGCTAGAGATCTTTCAACGGTGGATTATTATGGCTACACCTTC
j_gene: TRBJ1-6; d_gene: TRBD1; v_gene: TRBV6-2/TRBV6-3; abundance: few; CDR3aa: CASSKHPGQRAESVALHF; CDR3nt: TGTGCCAGCAGCAAACATCCGGGACAGCGGGCCGAAAGTGTGGCCCTCCACTTT
j_gene: TRBJ1-1; d_gene: TRBD1; v_gene: TRBV5-6; abundance: many; CDR3aa: CASSVDRGLSTEAFF; CDR3nt: TGTGCCAGCAGCGTGGACAGGGGGCTCTCCACTGAAGCTTTCTTT
j_gene: TRBJ1-1; d_gene: .; v_gene: TRBV6-5; abundance: .; CDR3aa: CASSGFPVSSLGDTEAFF; CDR3nt: TGTGCCAGCAGTGGATTCCCCGTATCTAGTCTAGGGGACACTGAAGCTTTCTTT
j_gene: TRBJ1-1; d_gene: .; v_gene: TRBV6-5; abundance: few; CDR3aa: CASSPRWNTEAFF; CDR3nt: TGTGCCAGCAGCCCTCGATGGAACACTGAAGCTTTCTTT
j_gene: TRBJ1-4; d_gene: .; v_gene: TRBV6-5; abundance: few; CDR3aa: CASSYGSSNEKLFF; CDR3nt: TGTGCCAGCAGTTACGGGAGCTCTAATGAAAAACTGTTTTTT
j_gene: TRBJ2-7; d_gene: TRBD2; v_gene: TRBV20-1; abundance: .; CDR3aa: CSAPTSGGYYEQYF; CDR3nt: TGCAGTGCTCCGACTAGCGGGGGGTACTACGAGCAGTACTTC
j_gene: TRBJ1-1; d_gene: .; v_gene: TRBV3-1; abundance: .; CDR3aa: CASSQGPRLSEAFF; CDR3nt: TGTGCCAGCAGCCAGGGGCCGCGGCTTTCTGAAGCTTTCTTT
j_gene: TRBJ2-2; d_gene: .; v_gene: TRBV19; abundance: .; CDR3aa: CASKRGTENTGELFF; CDR3nt: TGTGCCTCAAAGAGGGGGACGGAGAACACCGGGGAGCTGTTTTTT